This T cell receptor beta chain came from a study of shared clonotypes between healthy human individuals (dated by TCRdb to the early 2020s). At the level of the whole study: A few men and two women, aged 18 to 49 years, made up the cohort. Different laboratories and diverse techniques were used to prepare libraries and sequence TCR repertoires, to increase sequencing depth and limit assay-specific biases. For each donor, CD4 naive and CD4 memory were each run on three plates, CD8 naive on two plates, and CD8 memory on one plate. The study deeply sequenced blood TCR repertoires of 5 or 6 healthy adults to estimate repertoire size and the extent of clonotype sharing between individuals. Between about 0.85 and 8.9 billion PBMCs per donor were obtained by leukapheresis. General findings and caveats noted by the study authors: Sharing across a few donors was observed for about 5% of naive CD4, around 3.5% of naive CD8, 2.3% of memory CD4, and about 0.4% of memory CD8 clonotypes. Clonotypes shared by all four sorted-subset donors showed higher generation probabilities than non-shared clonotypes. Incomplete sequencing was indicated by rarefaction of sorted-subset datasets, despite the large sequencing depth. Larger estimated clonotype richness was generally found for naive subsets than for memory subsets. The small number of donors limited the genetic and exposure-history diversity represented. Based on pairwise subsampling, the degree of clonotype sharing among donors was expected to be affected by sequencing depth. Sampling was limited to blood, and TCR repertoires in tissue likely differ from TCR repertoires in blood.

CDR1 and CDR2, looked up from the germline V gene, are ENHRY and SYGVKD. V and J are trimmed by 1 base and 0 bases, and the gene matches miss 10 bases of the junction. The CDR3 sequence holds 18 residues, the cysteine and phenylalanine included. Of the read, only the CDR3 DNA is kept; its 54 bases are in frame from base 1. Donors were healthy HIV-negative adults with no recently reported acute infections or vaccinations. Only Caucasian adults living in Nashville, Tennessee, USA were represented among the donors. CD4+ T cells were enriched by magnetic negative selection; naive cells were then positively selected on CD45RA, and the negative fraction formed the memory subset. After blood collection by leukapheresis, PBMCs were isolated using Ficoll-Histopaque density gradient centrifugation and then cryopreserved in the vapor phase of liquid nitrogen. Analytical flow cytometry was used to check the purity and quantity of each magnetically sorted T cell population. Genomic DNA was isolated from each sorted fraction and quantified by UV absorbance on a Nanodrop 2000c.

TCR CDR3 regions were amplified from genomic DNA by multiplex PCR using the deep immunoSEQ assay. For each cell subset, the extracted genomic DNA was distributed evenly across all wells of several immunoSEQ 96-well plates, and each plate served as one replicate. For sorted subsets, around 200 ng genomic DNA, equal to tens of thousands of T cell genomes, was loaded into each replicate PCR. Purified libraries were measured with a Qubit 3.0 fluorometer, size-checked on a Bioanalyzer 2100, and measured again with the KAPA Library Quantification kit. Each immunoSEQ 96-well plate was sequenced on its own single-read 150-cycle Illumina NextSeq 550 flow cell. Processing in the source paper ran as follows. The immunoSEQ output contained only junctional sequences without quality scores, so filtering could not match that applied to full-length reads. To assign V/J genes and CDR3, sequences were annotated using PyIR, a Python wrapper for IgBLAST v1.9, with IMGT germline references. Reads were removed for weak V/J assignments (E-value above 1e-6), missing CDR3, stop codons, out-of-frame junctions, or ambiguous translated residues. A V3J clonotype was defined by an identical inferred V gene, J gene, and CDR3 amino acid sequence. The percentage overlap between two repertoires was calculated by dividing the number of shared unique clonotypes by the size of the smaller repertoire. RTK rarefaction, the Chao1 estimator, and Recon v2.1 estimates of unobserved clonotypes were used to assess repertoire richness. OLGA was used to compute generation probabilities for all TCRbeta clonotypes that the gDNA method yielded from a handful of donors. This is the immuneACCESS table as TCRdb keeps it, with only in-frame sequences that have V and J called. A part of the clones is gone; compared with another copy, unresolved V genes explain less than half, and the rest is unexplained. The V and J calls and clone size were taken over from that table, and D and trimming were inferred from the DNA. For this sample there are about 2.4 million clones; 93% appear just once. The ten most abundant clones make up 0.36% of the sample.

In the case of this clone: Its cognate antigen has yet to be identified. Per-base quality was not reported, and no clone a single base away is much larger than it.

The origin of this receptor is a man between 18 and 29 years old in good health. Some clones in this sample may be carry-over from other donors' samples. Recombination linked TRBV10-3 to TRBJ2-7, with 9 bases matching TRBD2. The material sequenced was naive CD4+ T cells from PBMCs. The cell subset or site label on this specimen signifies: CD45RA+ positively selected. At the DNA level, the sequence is TGTGCCATCAGTGAGTACCCCGGCGGGAGGGTAAGCTCCTACGAGCAGTACTTC. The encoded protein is CAISEYPGGRVSSYEQYF.